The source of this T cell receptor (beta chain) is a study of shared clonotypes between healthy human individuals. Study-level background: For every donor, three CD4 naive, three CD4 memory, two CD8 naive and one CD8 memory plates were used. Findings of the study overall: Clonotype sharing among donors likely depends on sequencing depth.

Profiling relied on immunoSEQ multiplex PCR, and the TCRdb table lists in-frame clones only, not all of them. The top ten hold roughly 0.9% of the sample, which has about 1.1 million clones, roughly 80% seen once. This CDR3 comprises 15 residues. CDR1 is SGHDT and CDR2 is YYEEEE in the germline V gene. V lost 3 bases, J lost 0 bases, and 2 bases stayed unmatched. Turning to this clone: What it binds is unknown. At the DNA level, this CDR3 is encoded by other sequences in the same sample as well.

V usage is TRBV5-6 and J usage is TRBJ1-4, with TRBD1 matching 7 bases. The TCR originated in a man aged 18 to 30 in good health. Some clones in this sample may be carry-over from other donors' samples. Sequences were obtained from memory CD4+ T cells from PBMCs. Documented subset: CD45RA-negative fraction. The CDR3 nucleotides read TGTGCCAGCAGCTCCACAGGGGCAACTAATGAAAAACTGTTTTTT. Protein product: CASSSTGATNEKLFF.